The TCR beta chain described here comes from a study of T cells after yellow fever vaccination. This clonotype was counted between two and nine times. Per germline, CDR1 MNHEY and CDR2 SMNVEV (reference sequence). Trimming stripped 5 bases from V and 7 bases from J, with 14 bases between. The CDR3 has 14 residues. TCRdb reanalysed the 5' RACE reads using MiXCR and keeps one entry per CDR3 protein. The data hold hundreds of thousands of distinct CDR3 sequences, with under 25% observed a single time. The V and J genes are TRBV27 and TRBJ2-2; D is unresolved. This clonotype originated in a man aged 25 to 40 who received the YFV17D yellow fever vaccine. The source material was PBMCs, sampled 15 days after the yellow fever booster vaccination. CDR3 amino acids: CASSHQVRHGELFF. The CDR3 bases are TGTGCCAGCAGTCACCAAGTGCGACACGGGGAGCTGTTTTTT.